The rows below give T cell receptor beta chains drawn from one sample of a study of cytomegalovirus exposure and HLA in healthy donors. Sequencing used immunoSEQ multiplex PCR; TCRdb keeps in-frame clones, though not all of them. Here the sample spans 100,000 or so clones, 81% being singletons. Sequenced material: PBMCs. Receptors were obtained from a man aged 40-55 years in good health and CMV-seropositive. CDR3s include the opening cysteine and the closing phenylalanine or tryptophan. The order of the fields is D gene, J gene, V gene, clone size, CDR3 DNA, CDR3 protein. A D gene is named only where the DNA matches it firmly. Clone size is shown for a subset of rows, as once, few, many or a class of expanded clone.

>-|TRBJ1-6|TRBV6-1|-
TGTGCCAGCACCGTTCTAGGTCCCCTCCACTTT
CASTVLGPLHF
>TRBD2|TRBJ2-3|TRBV5-6|-
TGTGCCAGCAGCTTGGTAGCTAGCGGGGGGCCAACAGATACGCAGTATTTT
CASSLVASGGPTDTQYF
>-|TRBJ1-5|TRBV30|-
TGTGCCTGGAGTGTGGGTAGCTCCATCAATCAGCCCCAGCATTTT
CAWSVGSSINQPQHF
>TRBD1|TRBJ2-1|TRBV4-2|once
TGTGCCAGCAGCCCAAGACAGGGCTCTACCTACGGTGAGCAGTTCTTC
CASSPRQGSTYGEQFF
>-|TRBJ2-3|TRBV18|-
TGTGCCAGCTCGCCAAACACCATGACTAGTACAGTAGATACGCAGTATTTT
CASSPNTMTSTVDTQYF
>-|TRBJ2-1|TRBV7-9|-
TGTGCCAGCTCGCGCGGGGCGGGGGCGGGGGAGCAGTTCTTC
CASSRGAGAGEQFF
>TRBD2|TRBJ2-3|TRBV7-3|-
TGTGCCAGCAGCCCGGGGGGACGCGTGACCGGGGATACGCAGTATTTT
CASSPGGRVTGDTQYF
>TRBD1|TRBJ2-1|TRBV7-8|-
TGTGCCAGCAGTCCTTACCGGACAGGTACCTACAATGAGCAGTTCTTC
CASSPYRTGTYNEQFF
>TRBD2|TRBJ2-3|TRBV5-4|-
TGTGCCAGCAGCTCAGCGGGGCTTAGCACAGATACGCAGTATTTT
CASSSAGLSTDTQYF
>-|TRBJ1-6|TRBV6-1|-
TGTGCCAGCAGTGACTACAGGGTAAAGAAGTCACCCCTCCACTTT
CASSDYRVKKSPLHF
>-|TRBJ1-1|TRBV30|-
TGTGCCTGGAGTGTGACAGTGAACACTGAAGCTTTCTTT
CAWSVTVNTEAFF
>-|TRBJ2-7|TRBV19|-
TGTGCCAGTAGTATAGCCCTCCAGGGCGAGCAGTACTTC
CASSIALQGEQYF
>-|TRBJ2-3|TRBV7-3|-
TGTGCCAGCAGCTTAAACGGGAAGATGGATACGCAGTATTTT
CASSLNGKMDTQYF
>-|TRBJ1-1|TRBV4-1|few
TGCGCCAGCAGCCAAGTCACAGAAAACACTGAAGCTTTCTTT
CASSQVTENTEAFF
>TRBD2|TRBJ2-1|TRBV29-1|-
TGCAGCGTTCCCGGACTAGCGGGAGGGATGAACAATGAGCAGTTCTTC
CSVPGLAGGMNNEQFF
>TRBD1|TRBJ1-1|TRBV27|-
TGTGCCAGCAGGGGACAGTCTTTGAACACTGAAGCTTTCTTT
CASRGQSLNTEAFF
>-|TRBJ2-7|TRBV28|few
TGTGCCAGCAGTTTGCTGCGGAGCTACGAGCAGTACTTC
CASSLLRSYEQYF
>-|TRBJ2-3|TRBV5-4|-
TGTGCCAGCAGCTTGGGTAGTAGACAGGCTGGAGAGACAGATACGCAGTATTTT
CASSLGSRQAGETDTQYF
>-|TRBJ1-6|TRBV7-2|-
TGTGCCAGCAGCTTAGCGATCGGGGAGGTTAATTCACCCCTCCACTTT
CASSLAIGEVNSPLHF
>-|TRBJ1-6|TRBV21-1|-
TGTGCCAGCAGCCACGACGCGGGGAAGGATTCACCCCTCCACTTT
CASSHDAGKDSPLHF
>TRBD2|TRBJ2-5|TRBV28|-
TGTGCCAGCAGTTTACTAGCGGGGGCAGGGGAGACCCAGTACTTC
CASSLLAGAGETQYF
>TRBD2|TRBJ2-1|TRBV18|-
TGTGCCAGCTCACCACCCAGCGGGAGGCTGAATGAGCAGTTCTTC
CASSPPSGRLNEQFF
>TRBD1|TRBJ1-4|TRBV2|-
TGTGCCAGCAGTGTACAGGGGGCCAATGAAAAACTGTTTTTT
CASSVQGANEKLFF
>-|TRBJ1-2|TRBV21-1|-
TGTGCCAGCCCCCAGGGAGGAGGCTACACCTTC
CASPQGGGYTF
>-|TRBJ1-3|TRBV7-8|-
TGTGCCAGCAGCTTCTTAGGAGGCTCTGGAAACACCATATATTTT
CASSFLGGSGNTIYF
>TRBD1|TRBJ2-7|TRBV6-5|-
TGTGCCAGCAGTCGGGACAGGGGGCCCAACGAGCAGTACTTC
CASSRDRGPNEQYF
>TRBD2|TRBJ2-7|TRBV4-2|-
TGTGCCAGCAGCCGTGGGACTAGCGGGGGGACGACATACGAGCAGTACTTC
CASSRGTSGGTTYEQYF
>TRBD2|TRBJ2-1|TRBV5-1|-
TGCGCCAGCAGCTTAGCTAGCGGTTCCTACAATGAGCAGTTCTTC
CASSLASGSYNEQFF
>-|TRBJ2-7|TRBV19|-
TGTGCCAGTAGTACCGACAGGACCCGTTACGAGCAGTACTTC
CASSTDRTRYEQYF
>-|TRBJ2-6|TRBV28|once
TGTGCCAGCAGTTTCGCCTGGGAGGCTGGGGCCAACGTCCTGACTTTC
CASSFAWEAGANVLTF
>-|TRBJ1-3|TRBV9|-
TGTGCCAGCAGCCGGGAGGGGGGAAACACCATATATTTT
CASSREGGNTIYF
>-|TRBJ1-1|TRBV7-9|-
TGTGCCAGCAGCCCTAGGGGGAACGCTGAAGCTTTCTTT
CASSPRGNAEAFF
>TRBD2|TRBJ2-7|TRBV7-2|-
TGTGCCAGCAGCTTAGCGCTGGAGCGGGGGGTCTACTCCTACGAGCAGTACTTC
CASSLALERGVYSYEQYF
>TRBD1|TRBJ1-6|TRBV4-2|-
TGTGCCAGCAGCCAAGAAACGGGACAGCTACTTTCACCCCTCCACTTT
CASSQETGQLLSPLHF
>TRBD2|TRBJ2-1|TRBV6-1|-
TGTGCCAGCAGTGAACTCGCGGGAGCCGACAATGAGCAGTTCTTC
CASSELAGADNEQFF
>TRBD1|TRBJ1-2|TRBV28|once
TGTGCCAGCAGTTTGGGGACAGGGGGCTTGGGTGGCTACACCTTC
CASSLGTGGLGGYTF
>-|TRBJ2-7|TRBV15|few
TGTGCCACCCTTTTCGGGGAGTACTCCTACGAGCAGTACTTC
CATLFGEYSYEQYF
>TRBD2|TRBJ2-5|TRBV11-3|once
TGTGCCAGCAGCTTACGGGGGGGAGGGGGAGAGACCCAGTACTTC
CASSLRGGGGETQYF
>-|TRBJ2-6|TRBV18|-
TGTGCCAGCTCGCTCCTATCTGGGGCCAACGGCCTGACTTTC
CASSLLSGANGLTF
>TRBD2|TRBJ2-3|TRBV29-1|-
TGCAGCGTTGAATTTACAGCGGGGGGACTAGCAGTCACAGATACGCAGTATTTT
CSVEFTAGGLAVTDTQYF
>TRBD2|TRBJ2-5|TRBV11-2|few
TGTGCCAGCAGCTTTATAGCGGGGGGCCAGGGGACCCAGTACTTC
CASSFIAGGQGTQYF
>-|TRBJ2-2|TRBV2|-
TGTGCCAGCAGTCGCTCAGGAAACACCGGGGAGCTGTTTTTT
CASSRSGNTGELFF
>-|TRBJ1-2|TRBV29-1|once
TGCAGCGTTTACGGGGATTTGAGCTATGGCTACACCTTC
CSVYGDLSYGYTF
>-|TRBJ1-1|TRBV2|-
TGTGCCAGCAGACTACAGGTGAACACTGAAGCTTTCTTT
CASRLQVNTEAFF
>TRBD2|TRBJ2-1|TRBV9|-
TGTGCCAGCAGCGTTAACCTGGGACTAGCGGGGGGGCCTAAATCCTACAATGAGCAGTTCTTC
CASSVNLGLAGGPKSYNEQFF
>TRBD1|TRBJ1-4|TRBV6-5|-
TGTGCCAGCAGCACCCCTGGGACAGGCGGTGAAAAACTGTTTTTT
CASSTPGTGGEKLFF
>TRBD2|TRBJ2-1|TRBV28|-
TGTGCCAGCACCCCCAGGACTAGCGGGAACAATGAGCAGTTCTTC
CASTPRTSGNNEQFF
>TRBD2|TRBJ2-3|TRBV18|few
TGTGCCAGCTCCCCACCACTGGCTAGCGGGGGTGCGGATACGCAGTATTTT
CASSPPLASGGADTQYF
>-|TRBJ1-6|TRBV14|-
TGTGCCAGCAGCCAAGCTTGGGGGCCGGGTAATTCACCCCTCCACTTT
CASSQAWGPGNSPLHF
>-|TRBJ2-5|TRBV7-7|-
TGTGCTAGCAGCTTAGGACAGACTCTCCAAGAGACCCAGTACTTC
CASSLGQTLQETQYF
>-|TRBJ2-7|TRBV4-1|few
TGCGCCAGCAGCCAAGATCCACGGTCGTACGAGCAGTACTTC
CASSQDPRSYEQYF
>TRBD1|TRBJ1-2|TRBV4-1|-
TGCGCCAGCAGCCAAGACTCTGCGGACAGGGGGAATGGCTACACCTTC
CASSQDSADRGNGYTF